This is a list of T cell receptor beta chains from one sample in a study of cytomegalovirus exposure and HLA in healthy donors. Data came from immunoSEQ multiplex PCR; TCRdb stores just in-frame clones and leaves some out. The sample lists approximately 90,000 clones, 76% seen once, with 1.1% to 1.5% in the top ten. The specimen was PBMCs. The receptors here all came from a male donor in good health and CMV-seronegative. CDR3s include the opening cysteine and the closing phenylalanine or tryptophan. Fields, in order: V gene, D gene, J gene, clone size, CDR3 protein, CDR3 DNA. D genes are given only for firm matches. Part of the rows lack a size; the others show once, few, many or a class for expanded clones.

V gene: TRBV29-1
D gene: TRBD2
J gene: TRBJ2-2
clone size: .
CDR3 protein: CSVAGGRSTGELFF
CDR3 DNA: TGCAGCGTTGCGGGGGGGCGCAGCACCGGGGAGCTGTTTTTT

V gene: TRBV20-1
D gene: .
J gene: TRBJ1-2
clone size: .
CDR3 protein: CSEQGPYGYTF
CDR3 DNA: TGCAGTGAGCAGGGTCCCTATGGCTACACCTTC

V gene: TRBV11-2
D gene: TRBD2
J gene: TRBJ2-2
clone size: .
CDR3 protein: CASSLDPPTSGGAGELFF
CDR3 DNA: TGTGCCAGCAGCTTAGATCCACCGACTAGCGGGGGAGCCGGGGAGCTGTTTTTT

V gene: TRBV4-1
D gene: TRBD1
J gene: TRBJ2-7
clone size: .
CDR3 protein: CASSQEGTAIYEQYF
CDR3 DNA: TGCGCCAGCAGCCAAGAGGGGACAGCCATTTACGAGCAGTACTTC

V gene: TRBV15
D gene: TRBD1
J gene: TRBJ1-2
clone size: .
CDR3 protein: CATSTQGGTGLLYGYTF
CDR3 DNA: TGTGCCACCAGCACCCAAGGGGGGACAGGGCTTCTTTATGGCTACACCTTC

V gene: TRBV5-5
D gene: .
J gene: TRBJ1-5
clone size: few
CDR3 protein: CASSLGASNQPQHF
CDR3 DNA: TGTGCCAGCAGCTTGGGAGCGAGCAATCAGCCCCAGCATTTT

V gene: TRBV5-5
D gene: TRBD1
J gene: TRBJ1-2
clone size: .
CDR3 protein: CATNRGNYGYTF
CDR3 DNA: TGTGCCACCAACAGGGGCAACTATGGCTACACCTTC

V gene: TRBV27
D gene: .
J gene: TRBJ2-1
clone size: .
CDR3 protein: CASSSYEGGLDEQFF
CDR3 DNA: TGTGCCAGCAGTAGCTATGAGGGGGGGCTGGATGAGCAGTTCTTC

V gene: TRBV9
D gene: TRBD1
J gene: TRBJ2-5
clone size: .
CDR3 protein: CASSVHRGETQYF
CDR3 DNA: TGTGCCAGCAGCGTACACAGGGGGGAGACCCAGTACTTC

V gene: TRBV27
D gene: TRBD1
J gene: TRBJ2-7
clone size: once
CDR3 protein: CASFGTVFPYEQYF
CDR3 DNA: TGTGCCAGTTTCGGGACAGTTTTTCCCTACGAGCAGTACTTC

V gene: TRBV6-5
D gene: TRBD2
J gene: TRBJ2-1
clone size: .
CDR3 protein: CASSTRGDEQFF
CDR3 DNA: TGTGCCAGCAGCACACGGGGGGATGAGCAGTTCTTC

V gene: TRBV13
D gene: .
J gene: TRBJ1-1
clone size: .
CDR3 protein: CASSWTDLNTEAFF
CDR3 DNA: TGTGCCAGCAGCTGGACAGACCTGAACACTGAAGCTTTCTTT

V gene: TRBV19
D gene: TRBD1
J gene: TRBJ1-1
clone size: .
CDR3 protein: CASRDRAETEAFF
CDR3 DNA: TGTGCCAGCAGGGACAGGGCGGAGACTGAAGCTTTCTTT

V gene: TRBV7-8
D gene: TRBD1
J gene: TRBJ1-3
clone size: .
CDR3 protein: CASSQGTVGNTIYF
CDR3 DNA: TGTGCCAGCAGCCAGGGGACAGTTGGAAACACCATATATTTT

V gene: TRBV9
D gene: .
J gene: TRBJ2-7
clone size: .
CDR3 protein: CASSEGTGSTYEQYF
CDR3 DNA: TGTGCCAGCAGCGAGGGAACCGGGAGTACCTACGAGCAGTACTTC

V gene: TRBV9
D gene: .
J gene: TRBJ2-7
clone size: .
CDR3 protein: CASSATPVQMTYEQYF
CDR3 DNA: TGTGCCAGCAGCGCAACCCCGGTACAGATGACCTACGAGCAGTACTTC

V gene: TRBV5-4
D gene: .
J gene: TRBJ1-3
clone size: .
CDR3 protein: CASSLALAGDSGNTIYF
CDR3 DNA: TGTGCCAGCAGCTTGGCTTTGGCAGGCGACTCTGGAAACACCATATATTTT